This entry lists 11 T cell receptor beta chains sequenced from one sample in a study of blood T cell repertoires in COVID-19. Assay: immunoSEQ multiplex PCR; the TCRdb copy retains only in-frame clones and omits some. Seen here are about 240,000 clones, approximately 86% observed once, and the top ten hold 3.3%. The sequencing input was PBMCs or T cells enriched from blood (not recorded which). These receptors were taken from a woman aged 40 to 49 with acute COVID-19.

The CDR3 nucleotides are TGTGCCAGCAGTCCAGGGACAGGGGACACTGAAGCTTTCTTT. Its protein is CASSPGTGDTEAFF. The V call is TRBV11-2, the J call TRBJ1-1; 10 bases are shared with TRBD1. Per germline, CDR1 SGHAT and CDR2 FQNNGV. The ends lost 6 bases at V and 3 bases at J; junction bases unmatched: 4. The CDR3 runs 14 residues. Based on the CDR3 plus reference TRBV11-2 and TRBJ1-1, the full variable domain is EAGVAQSPRYKIIEKRQSVAFWCNPISGHATLYWYQQILGQGPKLLIQFQNNGVVDDSQLPKDRFSAERLKGVDSTLKIQPAKLEDSAVYLCASSPGTGDTEAFFGQGTRLTVV.

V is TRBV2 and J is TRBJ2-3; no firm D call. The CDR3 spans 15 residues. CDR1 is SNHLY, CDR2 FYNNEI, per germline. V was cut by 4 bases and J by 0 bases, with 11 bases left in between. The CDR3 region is CASSGQVTSTDTQYF. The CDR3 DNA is TGTGCCAGCAGTGGCCAAGTGACTAGCACAGATACGCAGTATTTT.

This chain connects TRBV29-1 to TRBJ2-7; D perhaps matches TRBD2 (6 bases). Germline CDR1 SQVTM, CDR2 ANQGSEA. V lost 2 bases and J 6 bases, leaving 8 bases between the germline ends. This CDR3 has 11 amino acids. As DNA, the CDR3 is TGCAGCGTTGAAACCGGGGGCGAGCAGTACTTC. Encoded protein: CSVETGGEQYF.

CDR3 region: CASSVDSQLYGYTF. The CDR3 region has the DNA TGTGCCAGCAGCGTCGACTCACAACTCTATGGCTACACCTTC. The V call is TRBV9, the J call TRBJ1-2; no definite D call. Trimming stripped 2 bases from V and 4 bases from J, with 12 bases between. The CDR3 extends over 14 amino acids. Germline CDR1 is SGDLS and CDR2 is YYNGEE.

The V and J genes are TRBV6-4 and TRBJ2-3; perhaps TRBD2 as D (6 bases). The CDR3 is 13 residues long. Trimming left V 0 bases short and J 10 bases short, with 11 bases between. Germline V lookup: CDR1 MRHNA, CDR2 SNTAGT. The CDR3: CASSDSLRGAQYF. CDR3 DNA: TGTGCCAGCAGTGACTCTTTGCGGGGAGCGCAGTATTTT.

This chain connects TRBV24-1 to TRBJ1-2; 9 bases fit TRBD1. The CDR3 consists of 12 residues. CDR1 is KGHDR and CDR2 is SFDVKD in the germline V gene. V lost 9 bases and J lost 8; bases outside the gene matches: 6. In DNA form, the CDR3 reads TGTGCCACCGGGACAGGGTATGGAGGCTACACCTTC. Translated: CATGTGYGGYTF.

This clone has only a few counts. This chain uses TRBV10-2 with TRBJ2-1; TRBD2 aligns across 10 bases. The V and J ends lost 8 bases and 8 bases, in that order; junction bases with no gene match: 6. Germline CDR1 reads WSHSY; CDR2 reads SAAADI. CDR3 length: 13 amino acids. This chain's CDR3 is CASLAGVWDEQFF. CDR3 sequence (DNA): TGCGCCAGCCTAGCGGGAGTGTGGGATGAGCAGTTCTTC.

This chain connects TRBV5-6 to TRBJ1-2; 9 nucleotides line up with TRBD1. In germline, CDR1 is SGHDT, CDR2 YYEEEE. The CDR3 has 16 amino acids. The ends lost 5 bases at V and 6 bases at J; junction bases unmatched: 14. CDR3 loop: CASRPPTGGKLDGYTF. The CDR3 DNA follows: TGTGCCAGCAGACCCCCGACAGGGGGGAAGTTAGATGGCTACACCTTC.

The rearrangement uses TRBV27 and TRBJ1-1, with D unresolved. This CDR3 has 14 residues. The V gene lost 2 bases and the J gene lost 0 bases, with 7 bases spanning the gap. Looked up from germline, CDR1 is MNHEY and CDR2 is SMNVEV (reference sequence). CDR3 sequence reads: CASSLNSMNTEAFF. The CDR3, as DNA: TGTGCCAGCAGTTTAAACAGTATGAACACTGAAGCTTTCTTT.

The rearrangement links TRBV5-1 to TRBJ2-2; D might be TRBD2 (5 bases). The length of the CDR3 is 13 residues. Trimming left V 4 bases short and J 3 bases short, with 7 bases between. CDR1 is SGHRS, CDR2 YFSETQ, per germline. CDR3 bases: TGCGCCAGCAGCATTAGCGACACCGGGGAGCTGTTTTTT. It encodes CASSISDTGELFF.

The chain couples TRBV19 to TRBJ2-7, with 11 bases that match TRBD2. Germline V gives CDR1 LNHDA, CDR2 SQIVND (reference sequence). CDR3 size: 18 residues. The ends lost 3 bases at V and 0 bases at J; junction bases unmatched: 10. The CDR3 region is CASSIEVLAGESSYEQYF. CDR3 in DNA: TGTGCCAGTAGTATTGAAGTACTAGCGGGAGAAAGCTCCTACGAGCAGTACTTC.